The 13 T cell receptor beta chains reported below all come from one sample, sequenced in a study of blood T cell repertoires in COVID-19 (dated by TCRdb to about 2020). Receptor amplification or capture employed the immunoSEQ multiplex PCR assay. TCRdb retrieved this table from immuneACCESS and kept in-frame rearrangements only. Not all clones are present; in checked studies, unresolved V genes account for under half, and no reason is known for the remainder. The sample contains 150,000 to 200,000 clones, 89% of them found a single time. The ten largest make up 1.5% to 2% of the sample. The sequencing sample was made of peripheral blood. Every receptor here comes from a man between 18 and 35 years old who had recovered from COVID-19.

V is TRBV6-2 or TRBV6-3 and J is TRBJ2-2; D call uncertain. Trimming stripped 5 bases from V and 0 bases from J, with 16 bases between. This CDR3 region has 17 residues. In germline, CDR1 is MNHEY, CDR2 SVGEGT. As DNA, the CDR3 is TGTGCCAGCAGTGCCACGGCGCGGAGTTCGAACACCGGGGAGCTGTTTTTT. Translated, it gives CASSATARSSNTGELFF.

The rearrangement joins TRBV7-2 to TRBJ2-7; a possible D gene is TRBD1 (5 bases). Germline CDR1 and CDR2: SGHTA and FQGNSA. The CDR3 totals 15 residues. V lost 1 base, J lost 3 bases, and 13 bases lay in between. CDR3 sequence reads: CASSLGSGPLYEQYF. CDR3 bases: TGTGCCAGCAGCTTAGGTTCAGGGCCTCTCTACGAGCAGTACTTC. Combining the CDR3 with reference TRBV7-2 and TRBJ2-7 gives the whole variable domain GAGVSQSPSNKVTEKGKDVELRCDPISGHTALYWYRQSLGQGLEFLIYFQGNSAPDKSGLPSDRFSAERTGGSVSTLTIQRTQQEDSAVYLCASSLGSGPLYEQYFGPGTRLTVT.

The V call is TRBV9, the J call TRBJ1-1; D is unclear. Trimming took 4 bases from V and 6 from J, leaving 22 bases between them. The CDR3 has 16 residues. The germline CDR1 and CDR2 sequences are SGDLS and YYNGEE. CDR3 bases: TGTGCCAGCAGCCCGTCGACCCCCCAACCGAGCGCTGAAGCTTTCTTT. This encodes CASSPSTPQPSAEAFF. The variable domain in full, with the rest retrieved from reference TRBV9 and TRBJ1-1, is DSGVTQTPKHLITATGQRVTLRCSPRSGDLSVYWYQQSLDQGLQFLIQYYNGEERAKGNILERFSAQQFPDLHSELNLSSLELGDSALYFCASSPSTPQPSAEAFFGQGTRLTVV.

The chain combines TRBV7-2 with TRBJ2-7, with D possibly being TRBD2 (6 bases). From germline, CDR1 is SGHTA and CDR2 FQGNSA. This CDR3 has 14 residues. The germline V and J ends were trimmed by 5 bases and 9 bases, with 20 bases remaining between them. CDR3 nucleotides: TGTGCCAGCAGCCCAACTGCCCGCGGGGTCGGGCAGTACTTC. Protein: CASSPTARGVGQYF.

This clone showed up just a few times. The V gene is TRBV4-1, the J gene TRBJ2-1, with D perhaps TRBD1 (5 bases). The germline V gene encodes CDR1 MGHRA and CDR2 YSYEKL. This CDR3 is 12 amino acids long. The V end was cut by 1 base, the J end by 9 bases, with 7 bases between. The CDR3 spells CASSQVRGEQFF. DNA for the CDR3: TGCGCCAGCAGCCAAGTTAGGGGTGAGCAGTTCTTC.

The chain is built from TRBV29-1 and TRBJ2-1; 11 bases fit TRBD1. The germline gives CDR1 SQVTM, CDR2 ANQGSEA. The CDR3 sequence is 13 residues long. The trim removed 8 bases at V and 5 bases at J, leaving 5 bases unmatched. The CDR3 protein is CSTRDRGNNEQFF. The CDR3 nucleotides are TGCAGCACCCGGGACAGGGGGAACAATGAGCAGTTCTTC.

This clone was detected once. The chain joins TRBV18 to TRBJ2-5, with 8 bases identical to TRBD1. Trimming removed 3 bases from V and 4 bases from J; junction bases left unmatched: 4. This CDR3 is built from 14 residues. The germline V gene encodes CDR1 KGHSH and CDR2 LQKENI. The CDR3 loop is CASSPAGGGETQYF. DNA of the CDR3: TGTGCCAGCTCACCGGCAGGGGGCGGAGAGACCCAGTACTTC.

The genes are TRBV30 and TRBJ1-4; the match to TRBD1 covers 11 bases. Trimming at V came to 7 bases and at J to 0 bases, leaving 10 bases not matched to a gene. CDR3 size: 17 residues. The germline V gene encodes CDR1 GTSNPN and CDR2 SVGIG (reference sequence). CDR3 loop: CASRGTGGKTTNEKLFF. CDR3 coding DNA: TGTGCCTCCCGAGGGACAGGGGGAAAGACAACTAATGAAAAACTGTTTTTT.

The chain is built from TRBV7-2 and TRBJ2-7; the match to TRBD2 covers 10 bases. This CDR3 spans 15 amino acids. CDR1 SGHTA and CDR2 FQGNSA come from the germline V gene. V trimming: 7 bases; J trimming: 7 bases; junction bases outside the gene matches: 13. The CDR3 loop reads CASKSAASGSEEQYF. Written as DNA, the CDR3 is TGTGCCAGCAAGTCGGCGGCTAGCGGGAGTGAGGAGCAGTACTTC.

The V call is TRBV11-2, the J call TRBJ2-7; D perhaps matches TRBD1 (5 bases). Trimming shortened V by 0 bases and J by 4 bases, and 13 bases separated the two germline ends. This CDR3 region has 15 residues. Per germline, CDR1 SGHAT and CDR2 FQNNGV. The CDR3 spells CASSLEGLPGYEQYF. In DNA form, the CDR3 reads TGTGCCAGCAGCTTAGAGGGGCTCCCCGGATACGAGCAGTACTTC.

This clone was counted between two and nine times. The V call is TRBV2, the J call TRBJ2-7; 8 bases agree with TRBD1. CDR1 and CDR2 from the germline V gene are SNHLY and FYNNEI. The CDR3 spans 16 residues. V was pared by 2 bases and J by 3 bases, with 9 bases of the junction left unmatched. The chain's CDR3 is CASSEFGETGVYEQYF. CDR3 sequence (DNA): TGTGCCAGCAGTGAATTTGGAGAGACAGGGGTCTACGAGCAGTACTTC.

This rearrangement joins TRBV29-1 to TRBJ2-3; D uncertain. The CDR3 length is 11 residues. From germline, CDR1 is SQVTM and CDR2 ANQGSEA. V was shortened by 4 bases and J by 4 bases, with 6 bases between the two germline ends. The CDR3 loop is CSVVGPDTQYF. CDR3 coding DNA: TGCAGCGTTGTGGGCCCAGATACGCAGTATTTT.

This chain uses TRBV28 with TRBJ2-7; D not certain. This CDR3 has 13 residues. Trimming left V 3 bases short and J 0 bases short, with 6 bases between. Germline CDR1 and CDR2: MDHEN and SYDVKM. CDR3 region: CASSLGISYEQYF. In nucleotides, the CDR3 is TGTGCCAGCAGTTTGGGCATCTCCTACGAGCAGTACTTC.